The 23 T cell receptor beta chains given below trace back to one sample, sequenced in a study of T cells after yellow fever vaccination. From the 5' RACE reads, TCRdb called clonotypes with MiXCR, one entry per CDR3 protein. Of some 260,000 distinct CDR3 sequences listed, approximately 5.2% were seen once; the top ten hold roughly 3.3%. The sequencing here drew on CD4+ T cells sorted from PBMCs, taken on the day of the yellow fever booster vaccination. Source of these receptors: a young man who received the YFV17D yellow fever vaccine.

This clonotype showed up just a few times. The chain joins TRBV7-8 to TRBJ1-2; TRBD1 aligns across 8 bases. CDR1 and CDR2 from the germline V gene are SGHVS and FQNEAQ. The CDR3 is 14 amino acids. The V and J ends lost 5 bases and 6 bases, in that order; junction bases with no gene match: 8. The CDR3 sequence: CASSRQSGGDGYTF. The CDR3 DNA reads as TGTGCCAGCAGCCGACAGTCAGGGGGCGATGGCTACACCTTC.

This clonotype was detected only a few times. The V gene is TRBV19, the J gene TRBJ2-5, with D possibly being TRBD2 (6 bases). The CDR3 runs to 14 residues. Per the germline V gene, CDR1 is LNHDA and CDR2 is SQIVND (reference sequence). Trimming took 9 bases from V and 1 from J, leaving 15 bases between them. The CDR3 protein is CASRRRGTQETQYF. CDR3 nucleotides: TGTGCCAGCCGGCGGCGGGGAACCCAAGAGACCCAGTACTTC.

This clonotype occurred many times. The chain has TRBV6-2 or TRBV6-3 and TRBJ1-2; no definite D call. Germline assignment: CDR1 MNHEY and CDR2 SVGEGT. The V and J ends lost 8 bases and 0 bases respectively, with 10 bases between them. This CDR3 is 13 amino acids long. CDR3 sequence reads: CASWTLANYGYTF. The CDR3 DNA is TGTGCCAGCTGGACGCTAGCTAACTATGGCTACACCTTC.

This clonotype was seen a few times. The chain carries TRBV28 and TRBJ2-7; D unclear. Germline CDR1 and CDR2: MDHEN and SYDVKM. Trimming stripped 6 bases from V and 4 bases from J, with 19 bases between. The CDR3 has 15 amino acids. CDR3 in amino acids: CASRDHDQPVYEQYV. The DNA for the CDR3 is TGTGCCAGCAGGGATCATGATCAACCCGTTTACGAGCAGTACGTC.

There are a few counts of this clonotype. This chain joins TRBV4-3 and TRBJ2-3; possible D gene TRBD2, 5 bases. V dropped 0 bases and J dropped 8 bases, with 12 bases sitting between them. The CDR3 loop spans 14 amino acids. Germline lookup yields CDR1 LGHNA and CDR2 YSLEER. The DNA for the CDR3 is TGCGCCAGCAGCCAAGAGCCAACCGGAGGTACGCAGTATTTT. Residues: CASSQEPTGGTQYF.

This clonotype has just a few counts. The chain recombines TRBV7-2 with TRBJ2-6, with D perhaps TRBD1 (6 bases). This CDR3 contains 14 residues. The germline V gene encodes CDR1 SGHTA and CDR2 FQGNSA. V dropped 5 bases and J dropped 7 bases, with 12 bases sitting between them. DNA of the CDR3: TGTGCCAGCAGCCTCCGACAGGACGCCAACGTCCTGACTTTC. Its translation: CASSLRQDANVLTF.

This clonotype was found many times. CDR3 amino acids: CASSVASGGARQFF. CDR3 bases: TGTGCCAGCAGTGTGGCTAGCGGGGGGGCCCGGCAGTTCTTC. The chain joins TRBV5-6 to TRBJ2-1; 12 bases map to TRBD2. V was clipped by 5 bases and J by 12 bases; unmatched bases: 9. The germline gives CDR1 SGHDT, CDR2 YYEEEE. The CDR3 consists of 14 residues.

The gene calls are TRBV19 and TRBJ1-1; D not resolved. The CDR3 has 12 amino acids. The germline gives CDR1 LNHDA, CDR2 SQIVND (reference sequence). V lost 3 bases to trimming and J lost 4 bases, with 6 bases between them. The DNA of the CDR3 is TGTGCCAGTAGTATCCGAAGCACTGAAGCTTTCTTT. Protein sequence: CASSIRSTEAFF.

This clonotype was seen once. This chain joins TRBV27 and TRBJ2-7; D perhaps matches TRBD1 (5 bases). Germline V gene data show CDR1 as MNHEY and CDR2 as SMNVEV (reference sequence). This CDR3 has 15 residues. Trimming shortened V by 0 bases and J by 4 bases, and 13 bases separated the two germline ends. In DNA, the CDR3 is TGTGCCAGCAGTTTATCGCTACAGGTTTGGTACGAGCAGTACTTC. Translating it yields CASSLSLQVWYEQYF.

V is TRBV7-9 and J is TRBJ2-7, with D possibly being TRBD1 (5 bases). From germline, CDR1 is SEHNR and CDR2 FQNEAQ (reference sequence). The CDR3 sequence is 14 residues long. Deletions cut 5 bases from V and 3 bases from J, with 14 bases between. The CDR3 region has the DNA TGTGCCAGCAGCAAAGCGACAGTGTTCTACGAGCAGTACTTC. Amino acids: CASSKATVFYEQYF. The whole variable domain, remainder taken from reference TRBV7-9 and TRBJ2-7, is DTGVSQNPRHKITKRGQNVTFRCDPISEHNRLYWYRQTLGQGPEFLTYFQNEAQLEKSRLLSDRFSAERPKGSFSTLEIQRTEQGDSAMYLCASSKATVFYEQYFGPGTRLTVT.

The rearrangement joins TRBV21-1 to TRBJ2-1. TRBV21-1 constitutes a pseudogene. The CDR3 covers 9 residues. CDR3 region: CAAGNEQFF. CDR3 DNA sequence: TGTGCCGCTGGAAATGAGCAGTTCTTC.

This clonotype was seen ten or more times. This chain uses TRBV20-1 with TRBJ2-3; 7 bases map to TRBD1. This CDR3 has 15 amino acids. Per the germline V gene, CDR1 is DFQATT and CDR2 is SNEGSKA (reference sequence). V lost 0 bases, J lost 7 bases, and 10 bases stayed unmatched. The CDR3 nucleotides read TGCAGTGCTAGAGATTACAACAGGGGCTTATATACGCAGTATTTT. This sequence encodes CSARDYNRGLYTQYF.

CDR3 region: CASSQASSGNTIYF. The CDR3 DNA reads TGTGCCAGCAGTCAAGCTAGCTCTGGAAACACCATATATTTT. This chain joins TRBV12-3 or TRBV12-4 and TRBJ1-3; D uncertain. This CDR3 spans 14 amino acids. V shed 5 bases and J shed 0 bases, with 8 bases lying between them.

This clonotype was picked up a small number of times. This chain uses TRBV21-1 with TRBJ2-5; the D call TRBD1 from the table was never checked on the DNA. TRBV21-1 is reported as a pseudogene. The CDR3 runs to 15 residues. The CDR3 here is CASSPLGGRGETQYF. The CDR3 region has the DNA TGTGCCAGCAGCCCCCTGGGGGGGCGTGGGGAGACCCAGTACTTC.

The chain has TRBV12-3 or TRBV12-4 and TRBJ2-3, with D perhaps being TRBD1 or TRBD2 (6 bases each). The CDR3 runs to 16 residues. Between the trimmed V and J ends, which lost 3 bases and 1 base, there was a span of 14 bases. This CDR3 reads CASSFSGGPGTDTQYF. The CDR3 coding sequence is TGTGCCAGCAGTTTTAGTGGGGGGCCAGGCACAGATACGCAGTATTTT.

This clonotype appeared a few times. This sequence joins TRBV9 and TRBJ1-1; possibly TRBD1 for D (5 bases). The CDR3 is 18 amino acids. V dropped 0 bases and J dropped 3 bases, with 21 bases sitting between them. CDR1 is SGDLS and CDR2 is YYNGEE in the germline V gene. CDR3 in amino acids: CASSVDSWTPDLDTEAFF. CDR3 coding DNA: TGTGCCAGCAGCGTAGACTCTTGGACACCGGATTTGGACACTGAAGCTTTCTTT. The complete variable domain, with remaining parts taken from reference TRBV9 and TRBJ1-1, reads DSGVTQTPKHLITATGQRVTLRCSPRSGDLSVYWYQQSLDQGLQFLIQYYNGEERAKGNILERFSAQQFPDLHSELNLSSLELGDSALYFCASSVDSWTPDLDTEAFFGQGTRLTVV.

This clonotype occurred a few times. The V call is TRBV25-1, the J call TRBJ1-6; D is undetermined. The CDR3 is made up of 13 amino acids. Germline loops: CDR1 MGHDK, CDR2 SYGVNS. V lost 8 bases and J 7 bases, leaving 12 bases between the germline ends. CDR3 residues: CASRTFPNSPLHF. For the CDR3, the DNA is TGTGCCAGCCGGACCTTCCCGAATTCACCCCTCCACTTT.

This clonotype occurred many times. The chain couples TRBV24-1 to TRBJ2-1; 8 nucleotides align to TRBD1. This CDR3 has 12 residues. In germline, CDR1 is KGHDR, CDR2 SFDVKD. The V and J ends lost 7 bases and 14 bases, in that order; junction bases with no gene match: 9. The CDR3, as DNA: TGTGCCACCAGGTCAGGGGGCGAGGGGGAGTTCTTC. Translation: CATRSGGEGEFF.

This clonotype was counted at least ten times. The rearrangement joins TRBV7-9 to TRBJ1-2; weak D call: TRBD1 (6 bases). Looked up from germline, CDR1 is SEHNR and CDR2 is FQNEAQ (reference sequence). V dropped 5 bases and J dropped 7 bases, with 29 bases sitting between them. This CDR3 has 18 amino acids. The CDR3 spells CASSSFLGGGPYLSGYTF. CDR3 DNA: TGTGCCAGCAGCAGCTTTTTAGGGGGGGGACCGTACTTGTCTGGCTACACCTTC. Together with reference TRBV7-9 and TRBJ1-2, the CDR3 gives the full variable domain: DTGVSQNPRHKITKRGQNVTFRCDPISEHNRLYWYRQTLGQGPEFLTYFQNEAQLEKSRLLSDRFSAERPKGSFSTLEIQRTEQGDSAMYLCASSSFLGGGPYLSGYTFGSGTRLTVV.

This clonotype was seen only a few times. The CDR3 region is CASSQSLGADSNQPQHF. The DNA of the CDR3 is TGCGCCAGCAGCCAATCCTTGGGGGCAGATAGCAATCAGCCCCAGCATTTT. The rearrangement links TRBV4-3 to TRBJ1-5; a possible D gene is TRBD1 (6 bases). CDR1 is LGHNA and CDR2 is YSLEER in the germline V gene. V was shortened by 2 bases and J by 0 bases, with 14 bases between the two germline ends. This CDR3 spans 17 amino acids.

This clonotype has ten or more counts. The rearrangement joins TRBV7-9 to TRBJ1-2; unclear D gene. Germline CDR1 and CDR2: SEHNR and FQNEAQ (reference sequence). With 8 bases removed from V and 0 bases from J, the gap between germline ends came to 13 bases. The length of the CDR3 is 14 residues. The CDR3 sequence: CASPGGSANYGYTF. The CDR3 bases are TGTGCCAGCCCAGGCGGTTCTGCTAACTATGGCTACACCTTC.

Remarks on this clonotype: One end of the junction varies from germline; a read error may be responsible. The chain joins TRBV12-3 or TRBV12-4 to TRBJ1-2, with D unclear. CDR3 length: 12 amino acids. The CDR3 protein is CVSSGSPEGYTF. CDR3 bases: TGTGTCAGCAGTGGATCCCCGGAGGGCTACACCTTC.

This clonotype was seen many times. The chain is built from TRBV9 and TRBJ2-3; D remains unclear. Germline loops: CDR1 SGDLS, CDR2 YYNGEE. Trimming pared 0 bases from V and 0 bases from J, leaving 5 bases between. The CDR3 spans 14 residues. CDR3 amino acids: CASSVAISTDTQYF. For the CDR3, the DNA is TGTGCCAGCAGCGTAGCTATAAGCACAGATACGCAGTATTTT.